This T cell receptor (beta chain) was retrieved from a study of blood T cell repertoires in COVID-19. Study-level information: Material from acute and convalescent COVID-19 was sourced from the United States, Italy and Spain.

Repertoires were generated with immunoSEQ multiplex PCR, while TCRdb's copy carries only in-frame clones and drops some. The sample lists hundreds of thousands of clones; around 88% were seen once. This clone was observed a few times. Germline CDR1 and CDR2: SGHTS and YDEGEE. This CDR3 is built from 15 residues. Trimming removed 2 bases from V and 4 bases from J; junction bases left unmatched: 5. The sequenced sample was peripheral blood. The rearrangement links TRBV5-8 to TRBJ1-3; TRBD1 matches 8 bases. The sequence came from an older man with acute or convalescent COVID-19. The CDR3 region is CASSFATGVGNTIYF. The CDR3 nucleotides are TGTGCCAGCAGCTTCGCGACAGGGGTAGGAAACACCATATATTTT.